Below are 10 T cell receptor beta chains sequenced from a single sample in a study of CD4 T cells in relation to SARS-CoV-2 and coronaviruses. For these TCRs, the target antigens are not known. Measured with immunoSEQ multiplex PCR; TCRdb has only the in-frame clones, and not every one. The profile shows roughly 31,000 clones, roughly 70% of them singletons. CD4+ T cells from unexposed donors were obtained before the COVID-19 pandemic (2011-2018). Isolation of CD4+ T cells took place after less than 11 days in culture. Sequencing input: CD4+ T cells from PBMCs, cultured in vitro. The receptors shown here come from a human donor in good health.

This clone occurred a few times. The chain uses TRBV2 and TRBJ2-2; 10 positions match TRBD2. V was pared by 3 bases and J by 1 base, with 2 bases of the junction left unmatched. The CDR3 spans 16 residues. Germline CDR1 is SNHLY and CDR2 is FYNNEI. This CDR3 reads CASSEWTSGNTGELFF. CDR3 nucleotide sequence: TGTGCCAGCAGTGAGTGGACTAGCGGGAACACCGGGGAGCTGTTTTTT.

This chain connects TRBV29-1 to TRBJ2-7; the D gene is possibly TRBD2 (5 bases). Germline CDR1 SQVTM, CDR2 ANQGSEA. The CDR3 contains 12 residues. Trimming shortened V by 4 bases and J by 0 bases, and 7 bases separated the two germline ends. This CDR3 is CSVGGPSYEQYF. CDR3 sequence (DNA): TGCAGCGTTGGAGGGCCCTCCTACGAGCAGTACTTC.

This chain joins TRBV9 and TRBJ2-1, with D possibly TRBD2 on 6 matching bases. Germline V gene sequence: CDR1 SGDLS, CDR2 YYNGEE. The CDR3 covers 17 residues. V lost 0 bases, J lost 0 bases, and 13 bases lay in between. In DNA, the CDR3 is TGTGCCAGCAGCGTAGCGGATAGCGGACACTCCTACAATGAGCAGTTCTTC. It translates to CASSVADSGHSYNEQFF.

V is TRBV18 and J is TRBJ1-1; no definite D call. CDR3 size: 15 residues. Germline-derived CDR1 and CDR2 are KGHSH and LQKENI. The ends were cut back, 3 bases at V and 1 base at J, with 12 bases in the middle. DNA of the CDR3: TGTGCCAGCTCACCCCTTTCGTGGGGGAACACTGAAGCTTTCTTT. Protein sequence: CASSPLSWGNTEAFF.

The chain employs TRBV6-5 and TRBJ1-6, with D possibly matching TRBD1 (5 bases). This CDR3 has 15 residues. Trimming shortened V by 6 bases and J by 10 bases, and 19 bases separated the two germline ends. Germline CDR1 reads MNHEY; CDR2 reads SVGAGI. CDR3 amino acids: CASSRGAPRRSPLHF. For the CDR3, the DNA is TGTGCCAGCAGCCGAGGGGCCCCTAGGAGGTCACCCCTCCACTTT.

The J gene is TRBJ1-5, the V gene TRBV29-1, with a weak D call TRBD1 (5 bases). V lost 4 bases, J lost 4 bases, and 8 bases lay in between. There are 12 residues in the CDR3. The V gene's germline CDR1 is SQVTM and CDR2 ANQGSEA. In DNA, the CDR3 is TGCAGCGTTGGGGACCCTAATCAGCCCCAGCATTTT. Translation: CSVGDPNQPQHF.

V is TRBV18 and J is TRBJ1-1; D is unresolved. Germline assignment: CDR1 KGHSH and CDR2 LQKENI. This CDR3 has 14 residues. V was cut by 2 bases and J by 1 base, with 8 bases left in between. The CDR3 DNA reads as TGTGCCAGCTCACCAATGTCTACGAACACTGAAGCTTTCTTT. Its protein product is CASSPMSTNTEAFF.

The chain recombines TRBV7-9 with TRBJ2-3; D might be TRBD1 or TRBD2, each matching 5 bases. V was cut by 1 base and J by 2 bases, with 7 bases left in between. The CDR3 is 14 amino acids. Germline V lookup: CDR1 SEHNR, CDR2 FQNEAQ (reference sequence). The CDR3 here is CASSLEGTTDTQYF. DNA for the CDR3: TGTGCCAGCAGCTTAGAGGGGACCACAGATACGCAGTATTTT.

V usage is TRBV2 and J usage is TRBJ1-1; D is ambiguous. The ends were cut back, 4 bases at V and 5 bases at J, with 17 bases in the middle. This CDR3 is 15 amino acids long. The V gene's germline CDR1 is SNHLY and CDR2 FYNNEI. The CDR3 reads CASSALGPAGTEAFF. In nucleotides, the CDR3 is TGTGCCAGCAGTGCCTTAGGCCCGGCTGGGACTGAAGCTTTCTTT. The whole variable domain, filled in from reference TRBV2 and TRBJ1-1, reads EPEVTQTPSHQVTQMGQEVILRCVPISNHLYFYWYRQILGQKVEFLVSFYNNEISEKSEIFDDQFSVERPDGSNFTLKIRSTKLEDSAMYFCASSALGPAGTEAFFGQGTRLTVV.

This chain links TRBV7-8 with TRBJ2-1, with 9 bases aligning to TRBD2. CDR3 length: 15 residues. Germline assignment: CDR1 SGHVS and CDR2 FQNEAQ. V was pared by 3 bases and J by 3 bases, with 3 bases of the junction left unmatched. As DNA, the CDR3 is TGTGCCAGCAGCTTGGCGGGGGGGCTCTACAATGAGCAGTTCTTC. Protein sequence: CASSLAGGLYNEQFF.